The 18 T cell receptor beta chains reported below all come from one sample, sequenced in a study of T cells in Graves' hyperthyroidism and ophthalmopathy. There were TCR beta CDR3 regions amplified from RNA transcripts. The HTBI primer set drove a first-round RT-PCR of the TCR CDR3. Via MiXCR, TCRdb re-called the multiplex PCR reads, giving one row per CDR3 protein. This repertoire shows fewer than 500,000 distinct CDR3 sequences, roughly 15% found once; its top ten account for around 13%. The source material was blood. These receptors originate from a man in his late teens or twenties with Graves' ophthalmopathy.

There are many counts of this clonotype. The CDR3 bases are TGTGCCAGCAGTCTGACCTTGGGGGGGACGGGGGCCAATGAGCAGTTCTTC. It specifies CASSLTLGGTGANEQFF. This chain joins TRBV27 and TRBJ2-1; D may be TRBD2 (7 bases). V shed 5 bases and J shed 6 bases, with 23 bases lying between them. Germline CDR1 is MNHEY and CDR2 is SMNVEV (reference sequence). The CDR3 extends over 17 amino acids.

There are many counts of this clonotype. The chain joins TRBV6-1 to TRBJ2-6; D possibly matches TRBD1 or TRBD2 (5 bases each). CDR1 is MNHNS, CDR2 SASEGT, per germline. Trimming shortened V by 2 bases and J by 0 bases, and 14 bases separated the two germline ends. The CDR3 sequence is 18 residues long. The CDR3 loop reads CASSERIGTSSGANVLTF. DNA of the CDR3: TGTGCCAGCAGTGAACGTATAGGGACGTCCTCTGGGGCCAACGTCCTGACTTTC.

Many counts were recorded for this clonotype. The genes are TRBV20-1 and TRBJ2-5; D possibly corresponds to TRBD2 (5 bases). This CDR3 has 15 amino acids. CDR1 is DFQATT and CDR2 is SNEGSKA in the germline V gene (reference sequence). Trimming took 0 bases from V and 1 from J, leaving 12 bases between them. The CDR3: CSARDEGAIQETQYF. In DNA form, the CDR3 reads TGCAGTGCTAGAGATGAGGGAGCCATCCAAGAGACCCAGTACTTC.

This clonotype was counted ten times or more. The CDR3 nucleotides are TGCGCCAGCAGCTTGGCCGGGGGCCGTTCCTACGAGCAGTACTTC. Translated, it gives CASSLAGGRSYEQYF. The chain uses TRBV5-1 and TRBJ2-7, with D perhaps being TRBD1 or TRBD2 (6 bases each). Germline CDR1 SGHRS, CDR2 YFSETQ. The V end was cut by 0 bases, the J end by 1 base, with 11 bases between. The CDR3 contains 15 residues.

This clonotype occurred many times. The CDR3 sequence: CASSVGPYTEAFF. CDR3 nucleotide sequence: TGTGCCAGCTCAGTTGGGCCATACACTGAAGCTTTCTTT. This chain connects TRBV18 to TRBJ1-1; D is undetermined. V was trimmed by 5 bases and J by 3 bases, leaving 10 bases between them. The CDR3 has 13 residues. Germline values: CDR1 KGHSH, CDR2 LQKENI.

This clonotype was seen repeatedly, ten times or more. This chain uses TRBV3-1 with TRBJ2-1; unclear D gene. The CDR3 covers 14 residues. V was shortened by 3 bases and J by 3 bases, with 9 bases between the two germline ends. Per germline, CDR1 LGHDT and CDR2 YNNKEL (reference sequence). DNA of the CDR3: TGTGCCAGCAGCCACGTCAGAAACTACAATGAGCAGTTCTTC. Protein: CASSHVRNYNEQFF.

V and J are TRBV29-1 and TRBJ1-2, with D maybe TRBD1 (6 bases). Germline V CDR1 and CDR2: SQVTM, ANQGSEA. The V end was cut by 4 bases, the J end by 4 bases, with 13 bases between. This CDR3 has 13 amino acids. DNA for the CDR3: TGCAGCGTTGTGGGGGGCGAGGGCTATGGCTACACCTTC. Translation: CSVVGGEGYGYTF.

There are many counts of this clonotype. The chain combines TRBV18 with TRBJ1-5; D unresolved. Germline CDR1 and CDR2: KGHSH and LQKENI. Between the trimmed V and J ends, which lost 8 bases and 5 bases, there was a span of 13 bases. The length of the CDR3 is 13 residues. CDR3 sequence (DNA): TGTGCCAGCCAACAAGACCAAGATCAGCCCCAGCATTTT. This gives the protein CASQQDQDQPQHF.

In its sample, this clonotype was seen many times. This chain uses TRBV6-1 with TRBJ2-7; 9 bases are a match to TRBD1. Trimming at V came to 5 bases and at J to 5 bases, leaving 10 bases not matched to a gene. Germline CDR1 and CDR2: MNHNS and SASEGT. This CDR3 comprises 15 residues. CDR3 DNA sequence: TGTGCCAGCAGTTCCCCGGGACAGGGTTCCCACGAGCAGTACTTC. Its translation is CASSSPGQGSHEQYF.

The genes are TRBV7-9 and TRBJ2-6; possibly TRBD2 for D (6 bases). Trimming stripped 5 bases from V and 3 bases from J, with 17 bases between. Germline V CDR1 and CDR2: SEHNR, FQNEAQ (reference sequence). This CDR3 has 17 residues. In nucleotides, the CDR3 is TGTGCCAGCAGCCCGCAGCCGGGGAGGATTGGGGCCAACGTCCTGACTTTC. This translates into CASSPQPGRIGANVLTF.

This rearrangement joins TRBV6-2 or TRBV6-3 to TRBJ1-5; D is perhaps TRBD1 (6 bases). CDR3 size: 14 residues. With 2 bases removed from V and 4 bases from J, the gap between germline ends came to 9 bases. Germline CDR1 MNHEY, CDR2 SVGEGT. The CDR3 DNA is TGTGCCAGCAGTTACGGACAGCCTAATCAGCCCCAGCATTTT. Translation gives CASSYGQPNQPQHF.

This clonotype was counted ten times or more. V gene TRBV6-1 combines with J gene TRBJ2-1; D unresolved. The CDR3 loop spans 15 amino acids. Trimming stripped 5 bases from V and 5 bases from J, with 16 bases between. Per the germline V gene, CDR1 is MNHNS and CDR2 is SASEGT. CDR3 loop: CASSPSLPAHNEQFF. The CDR3 DNA follows: TGTGCCAGCAGTCCTAGTCTCCCAGCACACAATGAGCAGTTCTTC.

This clonotype was counted ten times or more. This chain joins TRBV7-2 and TRBJ2-7; D is unresolved. Germline CDR1 SGHTA, CDR2 FQGNSA. V lost 5 bases, J lost 3 bases, and 17 bases lay in between. The CDR3 contains 15 residues. CDR3 sequence (DNA): TGTGCCAGCAGCCCCGGCCGAGGAAGTATCTACGAGCAGTACTTC. Its protein product is CASSPGRGSIYEQYF.

This clonotype showed up many times. The chain uses TRBV24-1 and TRBJ2-1; no definite D call. V was pared by 9 bases and J by 0 bases, with 8 bases between. The CDR3 is 13 residues long. Germline assignment: CDR1 KGHDR and CDR2 SFDVKD. The CDR3 spells CATLGGSYNEQFF. CDR3 nucleotides: TGTGCCACCCTGGGCGGCTCCTACAATGAGCAGTTCTTC.

There are many counts of this clonotype. This chain links TRBV30 with TRBJ1-4; tentatively, D is TRBD1 (6 bases). Germline lookup yields CDR1 GTSNPN and CDR2 SVGIG (reference sequence). The germline V and J ends were trimmed by 2 bases and 10 bases, with 11 bases remaining between them. The CDR3 extends over 12 amino acids. CDR3 residues: CAWSRTDLKLFF. For the CDR3, the DNA is TGTGCCTGGAGTCGGACAGACCTAAAACTGTTTTTT.

The rearrangement links TRBV6-1 to TRBJ2-7, with D hard to call. CDR3 length: 16 residues. Trimming pared 6 bases from V and 0 bases from J, leaving 18 bases between. Germline V gene data show CDR1 as MNHNS and CDR2 as SASEGT. The CDR3 sequence is CASSLPPQVSSYEQYF. In DNA form, the CDR3 reads TGTGCCAGCAGCCTACCTCCGCAGGTGTCCTCCTACGAGCAGTACTTC.

This clonotype was detected ten times or more. This chain links TRBV3-1 with TRBJ1-4; D not certain. CDR1 LGHDT and CDR2 YNNKEL come from the germline V gene (reference sequence). Deletions cut 4 bases from V and 0 bases from J, with 3 bases between. The CDR3 loop spans 13 amino acids. The CDR3, as DNA: TGTGCCAGCAGCCTTGCAACTAATGAAAAACTGTTTTTT. It codes for CASSLATNEKLFF.

With regard to this clonotype: A read error may be the cause here, since a much bigger clone is one base away. V is TRBV15 and J is TRBJ2-7; maybe TRBD1 (5 bases). Germline values: CDR1 LNHNV, CDR2 YYDKDF (reference sequence). The CDR3 runs 14 residues. The chain's CDR3 is CATSIVDSSHEQYF. The CDR3 region has the DNA TGTGCCACCAGCATCGTCGACAGCTCCCACGAGCAGTACTTC.